The 10 T cell receptor beta chains in this list originate from one sample, sequenced in a study of Ad26.COV2.S vaccination and SARS-CoV-2 variants. As for treatment: some 20 received Ad26.COV2.S at low or high dose, single or two shots; a few received placebo; per-sample allocation not given. It was on day 63 after the first vaccine or placebo injection that samples were taken. This table comes from immunoSEQ multiplex PCR, and its TCRdb copy is limited to in-frame clones, with some not included. The table shows roughly 400,000 clones, with about 90% occurring only once. The source was peripheral blood, collected in a trial of Ad26.COV2.S vaccine versus placebo. These TCRs come from a person aged 18 to 65 who received the Ad26.COV2.S COVID-19 vaccine or a placebo.

The chain has TRBV3-1 (or the pseudogene TRBV3-2) and TRBJ2-5; D remains ambiguous. This CDR3 has 14 residues. Trimming cost V 3 bases and J 3 bases, with 11 bases left between them. The germline V gene encodes CDR1 LGHDT and CDR2 YNNKEL (reference sequence). Here the CDR3 DNA reads TGTGCCAGCAGCCAGGCCGGGCCAGAAGAGACCCAGTACTTC. Its protein product is CASSQAGPEETQYF.

The rearrangement uses TRBV2 and TRBJ2-3, with TRBD2 matching 7 bases. Germline V lookup: CDR1 SNHLY, CDR2 FYNNEI. This CDR3 spans 14 amino acids. Trimming took 4 bases from V and 4 from J; bases not matched to a gene: 5. CDR3 sequence (DNA): TGTGCCAGCAGTGTTGGCGGGGGACCAGATACGCAGTATTTT. This codes for CASSVGGGPDTQYF.

The chain carries TRBV2 and TRBJ2-3, with TRBD2 as a possible D gene (5 bases). CDR1 is SNHLY and CDR2 is FYNNEI in the germline V gene. V was cut by 7 bases and J by 1 base, with 12 bases left in between. The CDR3 is 14 residues long. The CDR3 loop is CASMRESRTDTQYF. CDR3 nucleotide sequence: TGTGCCAGCATGAGGGAAAGTCGCACAGATACGCAGTATTTT.

The V and J genes are TRBV25-1 and TRBJ1-1; 7 bases match TRBD1. The CDR3 has 16 residues. With 2 bases clipped from V and 2 bases from J, the junction kept 8 bases outside the gene matches. The germline gives CDR1 MGHDK, CDR2 SYGVNS. In DNA, the CDR3 is TGTGCCAGCAGTGAACGAACAGGGGAGGGAAACACTGAAGCTTTCTTT. Protein: CASSERTGEGNTEAFF.

This chain links TRBV18 with TRBJ2-7; 9 bases match TRBD2. Looked up from germline, CDR1 is KGHSH and CDR2 is LQKENI. This CDR3 region has 15 residues. With V trimmed by 3 bases and J by 2 bases, 5 bases remained unmatched. The CDR3 is CASSPSRGGPYEQYF. CDR3 coding DNA: TGTGCCAGCTCACCCTCGCGGGGGGGCCCCTACGAGCAGTACTTC.

V and J are TRBV9 and TRBJ2-3; no definite D call. Germline V gene sequence: CDR1 SGDLS, CDR2 YYNGEE. Trimming stripped 2 bases from V and 2 bases from J, with 12 bases between. This CDR3 has 15 amino acids. The CDR3 loop reads CASSVRSVTTDTQYF. The CDR3 bases are TGTGCCAGCAGCGTTCGGTCTGTGACCACAGATACGCAGTATTTT.

This sequence joins TRBV6-2 or TRBV6-3 and TRBJ2-4, with D possibly being TRBD1 (6 bases). This CDR3 contains 19 residues. Between the trimmed V and J ends, which lost 0 bases and 0 bases, there was a span of 18 bases. Germline loops: CDR1 MNHEY, CDR2 SVGEGT. The CDR3 DNA reads TGTGCCAGCAGTTACTCGGGAAGGACAGTTTTTGAAGCCAAAAACATTCAGTACTTC. Amino acid sequence: CASSYSGRTVFEAKNIQYF.

The rearrangement links TRBV5-4 to TRBJ2-5; D remains unclear. The CDR3 covers 12 residues. Trimming stripped 0 bases from V and 5 bases from J, with 5 bases between. CDR1 is SGHNT, CDR2 YYREEE, per germline (reference sequence). This chain's CDR3 is CASSLAGETQYF. The CDR3 DNA follows: TGTGCCAGCAGCTTGGCCGGGGAGACCCAGTACTTC. Looking up the rest from reference TRBV5-4 and TRBJ2-5 gives the full variable domain: ETGVTQSPTHLIKTRGQQVTLRCSSQSGHNTVSWYQQALGQGPQFIFQYYREEENGRGNFPPRFSGLQFPNYSSELNVNALELDDSALYLCASSLAGETQYFGPGTRLLVL.

The CDR3 loop is CASSLWDRVNYGYTF. The CDR3 DNA reads TGTGCCAGCAGTTTATGGGACAGGGTCAACTATGGCTACACCTTC. The genes are TRBV28 and TRBJ1-2, with 8 bases lining up with TRBD1. The CDR3 spans 15 residues. Germline assignment: CDR1 MDHEN and CDR2 SYDVKM. V was pared by 0 bases and J by 2 bases, with 2 bases of the junction left unmatched.

This chain uses TRBV7-9 with TRBJ1-1, with no clear D. Per the germline V gene, CDR1 is SEHNR and CDR2 is FQNEAQ (reference sequence). This CDR3 is built from 15 residues. Trimming pared 2 bases from V and 3 bases from J, leaving 13 bases between. CDR3 nucleotide sequence: TGTGCCAGCAGCTTATCAACAGAAGAATACACTGAAGCTTTCTTT. This gives the protein CASSLSTEEYTEAFF.